The 32 T cell receptor beta chains given below trace back to one sample, sequenced in a study of OX40 agonist ivuxolimab in advanced cancers. Assay used: immunoSEQ multiplex PCR; TCRdb lists only in-frame clones, some missing. The profile shows under 35,000 clones, 82% of them singletons. Sequences were derived from CD4+ or CD8+ T cells sorted from blood, sampled in a trial of the OX40 agonist ivuxolimab. Source of these receptors: an adult with an advanced solid tumor such as melanoma, head and neck, liver or kidney cancer.

The DNA of the CDR3 is TGTGCCACCAGCAGTGGTCGAATGGCTTTCTTT. Translated: CATSSGRMAFF. This sequence joins TRBV15 and TRBJ1-1; no clear D. V was trimmed by 3 bases and J by 11 bases, leaving 10 bases between them. The CDR3 sequence is 11 residues long. Germline V gene lookup returns CDR1 LNHNV and CDR2 YYDKDF (reference sequence).

The rearrangement uses TRBV7-9 and TRBJ1-5; D unresolved. This CDR3 is 14 amino acids long. Germline V lookup: CDR1 SEHNR, CDR2 FQNEAQ (reference sequence). V lost 5 bases to trimming and J lost 5 bases, with 13 bases between them. Here the CDR3 DNA reads TGTGCCAGCAGCCCGCCGGCAGGAGATCAGCCCCAGCATTTT. Protein sequence: CASSPPAGDQPQHF. Filled out from reference TRBV7-9 and TRBJ1-5, the complete variable domain reads DTGVSQNPRHKITKRGQNVTFRCDPISEHNRLYWYRQTLGQGPEFLTYFQNEAQLEKSRLLSDRFSAERPKGSFSTLEIQRTEQGDSAMYLCASSPPAGDQPQHFGDGTRLSIL.

This clone was observed a few times. The CDR3 protein is CASTLRAELFYGYTF. The CDR3 bases are TGTGCCAGCACCTTGCGGGCAGAGCTCTTCTATGGCTACACCTTC. The chain combines TRBV10-3 with TRBJ1-2; D is unclear. The V gene lost 10 bases and the J gene lost 4 bases, with 22 bases spanning the gap. The CDR3 runs to 15 residues. The germline V gene encodes CDR1 ENHRY and CDR2 SYGVKD.

A few counts support this clone. The chain links TRBV28 to TRBJ1-2, with D possibly being TRBD1 (5 bases). The CDR3 has 14 residues. The germline gives CDR1 MDHEN, CDR2 SYDVKM. Trimming shortened V by 2 bases and J by 9 bases, and 16 bases separated the two germline ends. CDR3 region: CASSLETGGESYTF. DNA of the CDR3: TGTGCCAGCAGTTTAGAGACGGGGGGGGAGAGCTACACCTTC.

V and J are TRBV11-3 and TRBJ2-1; TRBD2 matches at 9 bases. Germline V gene sequence: CDR1 SGHNT, CDR2 YENEEA. Unmatched junction bases numbered 12, after V lost 8 bases and J lost 4 bases. The CDR3 spans 16 residues. CDR3 nucleotide sequence: TGTGCCAGCCCAAAGGGAGGGCTAGCGGGGTACAATGAGCAGTTCTTC. It yields the protein CASPKGGLAGYNEQFF. The full variable domain, with the rest looked up from reference TRBV11-3 and TRBJ2-1, is EAGVVQSPRYKIIEKKQPVAFWCNPISGHNTLYWYLQNLGQGPELLIRYENEEAVDDSQLPKDRFSAERLKGVDSTLKIQPAELGDSAVYLCASPKGGLAGYNEQFFGPGTRLTVL.

This rearrangement joins TRBV19 to TRBJ1-1; maybe TRBD1 (5 bases). CDR1 and CDR2 (germline): LNHDA, SQIVND (reference sequence). The V end lost 5 bases, the J end lost 4 bases, and 14 bases lay between the germline ends. The CDR3 covers 14 residues. CDR3 coding DNA: TGTGCCAGTAGTCCTTTGGGGGAGACCACTGAAGCTTTCTTT. It codes for CASSPLGETTEAFF.

The chain employs TRBV9 and TRBJ2-4, with D tentatively TRBD2 (5 bases). The germline CDR1 and CDR2 sequences are SGDLS and YYNGEE. The germline V and J ends were trimmed by 0 bases and 6 bases, with 7 bases remaining between them. The CDR3 is made up of 13 amino acids. The CDR3 here is CASSVDRGNIQYF. In DNA form, the CDR3 reads TGTGCCAGCAGCGTAGATCGGGGAAACATTCAGTACTTC.

The V call is TRBV18, the J call TRBJ2-2; D is perhaps TRBD1 (5 bases). Germline-derived CDR1 and CDR2 are KGHSH and LQKENI. Trimming took off 3 bases at V and 4 bases at J, with 12 bases between the two ends. There are 15 residues in the CDR3. This CDR3 reads CASSPGQGGTGELFF. The CDR3 nucleotides read TGTGCCAGCTCACCCGGGCAGGGCGGCACCGGGGAGCTGTTTTTT.

The chain carries TRBV2 and TRBJ1-4, with 8 bases that match TRBD1. CDR1 and CDR2 (germline): SNHLY, FYNNEI. Unmatched junction bases numbered 7, after V lost 6 bases and J lost 4 bases. The CDR3 is made up of 15 amino acids. CDR3 protein: CASRTGDSFNEKLFF. CDR3 coding DNA: TGTGCCAGCAGGACAGGGGATTCCTTTAATGAAAAACTGTTTTTT. Full variable domain (missing parts from reference TRBV2 and TRBJ1-4): EPEVTQTPSHQVTQMGQEVILRCVPISNHLYFYWYRQILGQKVEFLVSFYNNEISEKSEIFDDQFSVERPDGSNFTLKIRSTKLEDSAMYFCASRTGDSFNEKLFFGSGTQLSVL.

This clone was seen a few times. J is TRBJ2-7 and V is TRBV11-2; 8 bases are a match to TRBD2. Germline CDR1 is SGHAT and CDR2 is FQNNGV. V lost 7 bases, J lost 3 bases, and 8 bases stayed unmatched. The CDR3 is 14 amino acids. CDR3 bases: TGTGCCAGCACCCTTAGCGGGACACACTACGAGCAGTACTTC. It codes for CASTLSGTHYEQYF.

This chain links TRBV5-1 with TRBJ2-5, with 9 bases aligning to TRBD1. Germline CDR1 and CDR2: SGHRS and YFSETQ. Trimming cost V 4 bases and J 5 bases; bases outside gene matches: 9. The CDR3 runs 15 residues. In nucleotides, the CDR3 is TGCGCCAGCAGCCAACAGGGGGCTGGTTCGGAGACCCAGTACTTC. This codes for CASSQQGAGSETQYF.

The V gene is TRBV5-4, the J gene TRBJ1-2; D not certain. The CDR3 is 12 amino acids. CDR1 is SGHNT, CDR2 YYREEE, per germline (reference sequence). V gave up 4 bases and J gave up 8 bases, with 12 bases separating them. The CDR3 sequence: CASSPSSGGYTF. In nucleotides, the CDR3 is TGTGCCAGCAGCCCGTCGTCCGGAGGCTACACCTTC. The full variable domain, completed using reference TRBV5-4 and TRBJ1-2, is ETGVTQSPTHLIKTRGQQVTLRCSSQSGHNTVSWYQQALGQGPQFIFQYYREEENGRGNFPPRFSGLQFPNYSSELNVNALELDDSALYLCASSPSSGGYTFGSGTRLTVV.

The chain is built from TRBV10-1 and TRBJ2-3; TRBD2 matches 7 bases. This CDR3 has 18 residues. The ends lost 0 bases at V and 0 bases at J; junction bases unmatched: 9. Germline values: CDR1 WNHNN, CDR2 SYGVQD (reference sequence). This chain's CDR3 is CASSESVVAGTSTDTQYF. In DNA form, the CDR3 reads TGCGCCAGCAGTGAGTCTGTGGTAGCGGGCACTAGCACAGATACGCAGTATTTT.

This chain joins TRBV10-3 and TRBJ2-5; D is ambiguous. Per germline, CDR1 ENHRY and CDR2 SYGVKD. V lost 6 bases and J lost 3, with 8 bases in between. This CDR3 comprises 12 residues. CDR3 sequence: CAISRTEETQYF. In DNA form, the CDR3 reads TGTGCCATCAGCAGAACGGAAGAGACCCAGTACTTC.

The gene calls are TRBV10-3 and TRBJ1-1, with a weak D call TRBD1 (6 bases). Germline values: CDR1 ENHRY, CDR2 SYGVKD. V dropped 10 bases and J dropped 2 bases, with 14 bases sitting between them. This CDR3 is built from 13 residues. The CDR3 region has the DNA TGTGCCACGGGTGGACAGCCCAACACTGAAGCTTTCTTT. Its translation: CATGGQPNTEAFF.

The chain uses TRBV19 and TRBJ1-6; tentatively, D is TRBD1 (5 bases). From germline, CDR1 is LNHDA and CDR2 SQIVND (reference sequence). This CDR3 region has 14 residues. V lost 6 bases, J lost 6 bases, and 12 bases lay in between. CDR3 sequence (DNA): TGTGCCAGTAGCCGAGACAGAGCTAATTCACCCCTCCACTTT. It codes for CASSRDRANSPLHF.

The genes are TRBV11-2 and TRBJ2-7, with D perhaps matching TRBD1 or TRBD2 (5 bases each). CDR3 length: 15 amino acids. Trimming shortened V by 5 bases and J by 1 base, and 15 bases separated the two germline ends. The germline gives CDR1 SGHAT, CDR2 FQNNGV. CDR3 amino acids: CASSNMGVGSYEQYF. The CDR3 nucleotides read TGTGCCAGCAGCAATATGGGGGTGGGGTCCTACGAGCAGTACTTC.

The genes are TRBV30 and TRBJ1-3; no clear D gene. This CDR3 is built from 13 residues. V was pared by 4 bases and J by 2 bases, with 9 bases between. Germline loops: CDR1 GTSNPN, CDR2 SVGIG (reference sequence). In nucleotides, the CDR3 is TGTGCCTGGAACTGGGGAACTGGAAACACCATATATTTT. This codes for CAWNWGTGNTIYF.

In its sample, this clone ranks as medium-sized (0.01 to 0.1%). The gene calls are TRBV30 and TRBJ1-5; 8 bases line up with TRBD1. Germline V CDR1 and CDR2: GTSNPN, SVGIG (reference sequence). There are 15 residues in the CDR3. Trimming removed 3 bases from V and 5 bases from J; junction bases left unmatched: 9. The CDR3 DNA is TGTGCCTGGAGCACTAAGGACAGGGAAGATCAGCCCCAGCATTTT. Amino acid sequence: CAWSTKDREDQPQHF.

The V and J genes are TRBV28 and TRBJ1-2, with 7 positions matching TRBD1. Germline V gene sequence: CDR1 MDHEN, CDR2 SYDVKM. J lost 2 bases, V lost 8 bases, and 14 bases had no gene match. The CDR3 is 16 amino acids. The CDR3 here is CASGLPIGTANYGYTF. The CDR3 DNA sequence: TGTGCCAGCGGGCTTCCAATCGGGACAGCAAACTATGGCTACACCTTC.

The V call is TRBV6-4, the J call TRBJ2-3; D remains unclear. Germline V gives CDR1 MRHNA, CDR2 SNTAGT. This CDR3 is built from 14 residues. Trimming left V 3 bases short and J 4 bases short, with 11 bases between. The CDR3 loop reads CASSERGQADTQYF. The CDR3 bases are TGTGCCAGCAGTGAACGAGGTCAGGCAGATACGCAGTATTTT.

V gene TRBV10-3 combines with J gene TRBJ1-1; no clear D. Trimming cost V 0 bases and J 5 bases, with 7 bases left between them. The CDR3 has 13 amino acids. Looked up from germline, CDR1 is ENHRY and CDR2 is SYGVKD. CDR3 in amino acids: CAISESGMTEAFF. For the CDR3, the DNA is TGTGCCATCAGTGAGTCCGGTATGACTGAAGCTTTCTTT.

The genes are TRBV7-3 and TRBJ2-1, with D hard to call. This CDR3 has 15 residues. Trimming removed 5 bases at V and 5 bases at J, with 16 bases between. Germline CDR1 SGHTA, CDR2 FQGTGA. Here the CDR3 reads CASSLGSPTNNEQFF. The DNA for the CDR3 is TGTGCCAGCAGCCTGGGATCCCCTACGAACAATGAGCAGTTCTTC.

This chain uses TRBV2 with TRBJ1-1; no clear D. Germline-derived CDR1 and CDR2 are SNHLY and FYNNEI. The CDR3 has 14 amino acids. Between the trimmed V and J ends, which lost 9 bases and 5 bases, there was a span of 19 bases. CDR3 protein: CASLRSIMGTEAFF. DNA of the CDR3: TGTGCCAGTCTAAGGAGCATAATGGGTACTGAAGCTTTCTTT. Together with reference TRBV2 and TRBJ1-1, the CDR3 gives the full variable domain: EPEVTQTPSHQVTQMGQEVILRCVPISNHLYFYWYRQILGQKVEFLVSFYNNEISEKSEIFDDQFSVERPDGSNFTLKIRSTKLEDSAMYFCASLRSIMGTEAFFGQGTRLTVV.

The J gene is TRBJ2-7, the V gene TRBV19; 11 positions agree with TRBD1. CDR3 length equals 14 residues. Germline-derived CDR1 and CDR2 are LNHDA and SQIVND (reference sequence). Trimming at V came to 6 bases and at J to 4 bases, leaving 5 bases not matched to a gene. The chain's CDR3 is CASSPGQGAYEQYF. The CDR3 DNA is TGTGCCAGTAGCCCTGGACAGGGGGCTTACGAGCAGTACTTC.

This clone was seen just once. This chain joins TRBV18 and TRBJ1-1, with 8 bases aligning to TRBD1. CDR3 length: 17 amino acids. Trimming took 3 bases from V and 11 from J; bases not matched to a gene: 20. Germline CDR1 is KGHSH and CDR2 is LQKENI. CDR3 coding DNA: TGTGCCAGCTCACCCCCCCGTCCGGGACAGGCGACGGAACCGGCTTTCTTT. This translates into CASSPPRPGQATEPAFF.

The genes are TRBV6-5 and TRBJ2-3; maybe TRBD1 (6 bases). Germline-derived CDR1 and CDR2 are MNHEY and SVGAGI. V was shortened by 5 bases and J by 5 bases, with 14 bases between the two germline ends. The CDR3 contains 14 residues. CDR3 sequence reads: CASSPLGAGDTQYF. The DNA of the CDR3 is TGTGCCAGCAGTCCACTGGGGGCGGGAGATACGCAGTATTTT.

The gene calls are TRBV10-2 and TRBJ2-3, with 8 bases aligning to TRBD1. This CDR3 is built from 15 residues. From germline, CDR1 is WSHSY and CDR2 SAAADI. The trim removed 6 bases at V and 1 base at J, leaving 6 bases unmatched. CDR3 region: CASSPRQGRTDTQYF. The CDR3 DNA reads TGCGCCAGCAGCCCACGACAGGGGCGCACAGATACGCAGTATTTT.

This chain uses TRBV21-1 with TRBJ2-1; TRBD2 was called by the table and not checked on the DNA. TRBV21-1 is assigned pseudogene status. The CDR3 sequence is 14 residues long. The CDR3 is CASSRRGPYNEQFF. In DNA form, the CDR3 reads TGTGCCAGCAGCAGGAGGGGCCCCTACAATGAGCAGTTCTTC.

The rearrangement joins TRBV6-5 to TRBJ1-4; 9 nucleotides align to TRBD1. The trim removed 0 bases at V and 6 bases at J, leaving 2 bases unmatched. Germline CDR1 MNHEY, CDR2 SVGAGI. This CDR3 is built from 15 residues. The CDR3: CASSYSTGGYEKLFF. In nucleotides, the CDR3 is TGTGCCAGCAGTTACTCGACAGGGGGGTATGAAAAACTGTTTTTT.

This rearrangement joins TRBV19 to TRBJ1-3, with D possibly TRBD1 on 6 matching bases. The CDR3 runs to 16 residues. Deletions cut 5 bases from V and 0 bases from J, with 14 bases between. In germline, CDR1 is LNHDA, CDR2 SQIVND (reference sequence). CDR3 bases: TGTGCCAGTAGTCCGGCGGACAGACCCTCTGGAAACACCATATATTTT. Translated: CASSPADRPSGNTIYF.

This chain uses TRBV6-5 with TRBJ2-5; D may be TRBD2 (5 bases). V lost 3 bases to trimming and J lost 5 bases, with 16 bases between them. The CDR3 is 15 amino acids. Germline assignment: CDR1 MNHEY and CDR2 SVGAGI. The CDR3 reads CASSYEGSRRETQYF. DNA of the CDR3: TGTGCCAGCAGTTATGAGGGTTCGCGGCGGGAGACCCAGTACTTC.